What follows are 14 T cell receptor beta chains derived from one specimen sequenced in a study of prognosis after radiotherapy for stage I lung cancer. Researchers used two-round multiplex PCR to amplify TCR beta CDR3 starting from genomic DNA. First-round PCR employed TRBV- and TRBJ-specific primers for each gene. TCRdb re-called the multiplex PCR reads through MiXCR, storing one row per CDR3 protein. The sample yields approximately 28,000 distinct CDR3 sequences, about 30% seen once. Material: PBMCs, obtained before or after stereotactic body radiation therapy (not recorded which). These receptors all stem from a donor older than 45 with non-small cell lung cancer.

The count of this clonotype is one. This may stem from a read error, because a much larger clone lies one nucleotide away. This rearrangement joins TRBV7-2 to TRBJ2-7; 10 nucleotides match TRBD1. This CDR3 region has 15 residues. Germline loops: CDR1 SGHTA, CDR2 FQGNSA. With V trimmed by 7 bases and J by 6 bases, 12 bases remained unmatched. The CDR3 spells CASTQGGTGECEQYF. DNA for the CDR3: TGTGCCAGCACCCAAGGCGGGACAGGGGAGTGCGAGCAGTACTTC.

The rearrangement joins TRBV9 to TRBJ2-3; 9 bases are shared with TRBD1. The V gene's germline CDR1 is SGDLS and CDR2 YYNGEE. The V segment lost 8 bases and the J segment 1 base; nucleotides outside the gene matches: 14. The CDR3 is 17 amino acids. The CDR3, as DNA: TGTGCCAGTATCGCCCGAGGACAGGGGTTCGGCACAGATACGCAGTATTTT. Its protein is CASIARGQGFGTDTQYF.

This CDR3 reads CASSSGPVNEQFF. CDR3 DNA: TGTGCCAGCTCATCCGGACCTGTCAATGAGCAGTTCTTC. The chain recombines TRBV18 with TRBJ2-1; D not certain. CDR3 length: 13 amino acids. Germline CDR1 is KGHSH and CDR2 is LQKENI. V lost 5 bases, J lost 6 bases, and 11 bases lay in between.

The chain links TRBV7-9 to TRBJ1-4, with D tentatively TRBD1 (5 bases). CDR1 is SEHNR, CDR2 FQNEAQ, per germline (reference sequence). Deletions cut 5 bases from V and 0 bases from J, with 10 bases between. The CDR3 contains 15 residues. CDR3 amino acids: CASSGGGTTNEKLFF. CDR3 in DNA: TGTGCCAGCAGCGGGGGGGGGACAACTAATGAAAAACTGTTTTTT.

This clonotype was seen at least ten times. The chain joins TRBV20-1 to TRBJ2-2, with TRBD1 as a possible D gene (5 bases). Germline values: CDR1 DFQATT, CDR2 SNEGSKA (reference sequence). Trimming shortened V by 6 bases and J by 2 bases, and 10 bases separated the two germline ends. The CDR3 runs to 13 residues. The CDR3 nucleotides are TGCAGTGCAAAAGGACAAAACACCGGGGAGCTGTTTTTT. This codes for CSAKGQNTGELFF.

In this sample, this clonotype turned up many times. The chain carries TRBV3-1 and TRBJ2-2; D ambiguous. Germline assignment: CDR1 LGHDT and CDR2 YNNKEL (reference sequence). The CDR3 length is 15 residues. V lost 7 bases and J lost 1, with 13 bases in between. The CDR3 loop reads CASTRGGVNTGELFF. The CDR3 coding sequence is TGTGCCAGCACCAGAGGTGGGGTGAACACCGGGGAGCTGTTTTTT.

This clonotype was seen only a few times. The chain employs TRBV6-1 and TRBJ2-1; 10 nucleotides align to TRBD2. The CDR3 loop spans 14 amino acids. The ends lost 5 bases at V and 10 bases at J; junction bases unmatched: 8. Germline CDR1 and CDR2: MNHNS and SASEGT. The CDR3 DNA reads as TGTGCCAGCAGTCTACAGCGGGGGGGGGGAGAGCAGTTCTTC. Translation: CASSLQRGGGEQFF.

This clonotype was counted at least ten times. The chain uses TRBV2 and TRBJ2-1; 11 bases align to TRBD2. From germline, CDR1 is SNHLY and CDR2 FYNNEI. V was clipped by 4 bases and J by 9 bases; unmatched bases: 2. This CDR3 region has 13 residues. The CDR3 DNA is TGTGCCAGCAGTGTACTAGCGGGAGTTGAGCAGTTCTTC. Its protein product is CASSVLAGVEQFF.

The chain uses TRBV27 and TRBJ2-5; no clear D. This CDR3 is 15 amino acids long. Trimming stripped 3 bases from V and 5 bases from J, with 16 bases between. The germline V gene encodes CDR1 MNHEY and CDR2 SMNVEV (reference sequence). This chain's CDR3 is CASSFVTRVGETQYF. The CDR3 region has the DNA TGTGCCAGCAGTTTCGTGACCAGAGTTGGGGAGACCCAGTACTTC.

Many counts were recorded for this clonotype. The chain combines TRBV10-3 with TRBJ1-1; TRBD1 matches at 9 bases. The CDR3 runs to 14 residues. Trimming removed 4 bases from V and 5 bases from J; junction bases left unmatched: 5. CDR1 and CDR2 from the germline V gene are ENHRY and SYGVKD. The CDR3 spells CAISAGQGKTEAFF. The CDR3 DNA is TGTGCCATCAGTGCGGGACAGGGAAAAACTGAAGCTTTCTTT.

In this sample, this clonotype turned up many times. The V and J genes are TRBV6-1 and TRBJ2-7; D remains ambiguous. V dropped 8 bases and J dropped 4 bases, with 21 bases sitting between them. Germline-derived CDR1 and CDR2 are MNHNS and SASEGT. This CDR3 region has 15 residues. CDR3 sequence (DNA): TGTGCCAGCTCTTCCCCGGGCCTCGGTAGTTACGAGCAGTACTTC. Translating gives CASSSPGLGSYEQYF.

This clonotype was counted ten times or more. An end of the junction differs from the germline gene, which may be a read error. The chain has TRBV7-2 and TRBJ2-1; D perhaps matches TRBD2 (5 bases). Germline CDR1 SGHTA, CDR2 FQGNSA. The CDR3 consists of 14 residues. CDR3 coding DNA: TGTGCCAGCAGCTCCTGGACTCCCTACGATGAGCAGTTCTTC. Translating gives CASSSWTPYDEQFF.

This clonotype was detected ten times or more. The chain is built from TRBV20-1 and TRBJ1-5, with D possibly TRBD1 on 6 matching bases. Germline CDR1 reads DFQATT; CDR2 reads SNEGSKA (reference sequence). Deletions cut 0 bases from V and 7 bases from J, with 19 bases between. The CDR3 has 16 residues. Here the CDR3 DNA reads TGCAGTGCTAGAGATTTAGAGGGGGGAAGTTCGCAGCCCCAGCATTTT. It codes for CSARDLEGGSSQPQHF.

The chain employs TRBV10-2 and TRBJ1-5; 7 positions match TRBD1. The CDR3 contains 18 residues. CDR1 WSHSY and CDR2 SAAADI come from the germline V gene. V shed 10 bases, J shed 0 bases, and the junction held 18 bases outside the gene matches. The CDR3 DNA reads as TGCGCCACCTCGACAAGAGACAGGGTAATCGTTAGCAATCAGCCCCAGCATTTT. Translating it yields CATSTRDRVIVSNQPQHF.